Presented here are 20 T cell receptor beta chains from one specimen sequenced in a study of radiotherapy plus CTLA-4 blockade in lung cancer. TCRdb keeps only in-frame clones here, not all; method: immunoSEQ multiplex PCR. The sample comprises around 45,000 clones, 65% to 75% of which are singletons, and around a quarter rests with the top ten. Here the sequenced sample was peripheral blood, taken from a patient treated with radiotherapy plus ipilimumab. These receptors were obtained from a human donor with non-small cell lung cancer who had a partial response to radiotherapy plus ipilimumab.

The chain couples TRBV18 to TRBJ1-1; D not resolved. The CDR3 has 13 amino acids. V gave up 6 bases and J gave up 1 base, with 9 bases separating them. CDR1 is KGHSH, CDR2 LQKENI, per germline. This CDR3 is CASSEQRNTEAFF. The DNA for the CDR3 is TGTGCCAGCTCCGAACAACGGAACACTGAAGCTTTCTTT.

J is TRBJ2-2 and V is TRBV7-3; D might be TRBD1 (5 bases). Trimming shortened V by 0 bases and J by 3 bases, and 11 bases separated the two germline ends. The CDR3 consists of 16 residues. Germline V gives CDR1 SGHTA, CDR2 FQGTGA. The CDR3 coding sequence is TGTGCCAGCAGCTTAACGCCGGGCAGGGACACCGGGGAGCTGTTTTTT. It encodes CASSLTPGRDTGELFF.

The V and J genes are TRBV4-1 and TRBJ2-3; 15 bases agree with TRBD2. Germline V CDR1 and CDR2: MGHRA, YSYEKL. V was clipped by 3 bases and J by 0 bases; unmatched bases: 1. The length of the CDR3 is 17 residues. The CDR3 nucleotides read TGCGCCAGCAGCCAGGGGACTAGCGGGGGGAGCACAGATACGCAGTATTTT. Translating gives CASSQGTSGGSTDTQYF.

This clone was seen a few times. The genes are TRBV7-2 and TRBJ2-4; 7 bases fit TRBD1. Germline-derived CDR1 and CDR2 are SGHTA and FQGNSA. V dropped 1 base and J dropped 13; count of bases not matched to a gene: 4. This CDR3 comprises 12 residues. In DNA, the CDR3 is TGTGCCAGCAGCTTAGACGAGGGGGCCCAGTACTTC. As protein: CASSLDEGAQYF.

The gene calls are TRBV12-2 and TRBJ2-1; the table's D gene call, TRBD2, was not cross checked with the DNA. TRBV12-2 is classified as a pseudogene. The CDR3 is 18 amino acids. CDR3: CASRPDKSGRSRHGEQFF. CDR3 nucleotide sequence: TGTGCAAGTCGCCCCGATAAGAGCGGGAGGTCGCGTCATGGTGAGCAGTTCTTC.

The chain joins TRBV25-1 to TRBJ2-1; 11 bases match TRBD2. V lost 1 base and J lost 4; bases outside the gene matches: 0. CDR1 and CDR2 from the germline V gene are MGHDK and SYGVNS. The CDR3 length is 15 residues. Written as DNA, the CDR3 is TGTGCCAGCAGTGAATTAGCGGGAGGGTACAATGAGCAGTTCTTC. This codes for CASSELAGGYNEQFF.

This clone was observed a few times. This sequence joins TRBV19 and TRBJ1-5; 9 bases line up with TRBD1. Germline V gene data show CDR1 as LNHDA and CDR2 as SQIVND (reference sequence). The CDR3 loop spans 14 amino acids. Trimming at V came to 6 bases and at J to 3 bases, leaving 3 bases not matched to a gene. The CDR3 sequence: CASSDRGANQPQHF. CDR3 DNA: TGTGCCAGTAGCGACAGGGGGGCCAATCAGCCCCAGCATTTT.

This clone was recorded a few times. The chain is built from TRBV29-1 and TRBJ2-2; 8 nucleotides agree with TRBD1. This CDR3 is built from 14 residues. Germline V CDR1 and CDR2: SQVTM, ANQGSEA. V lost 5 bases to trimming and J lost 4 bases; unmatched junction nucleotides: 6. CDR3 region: CSVQGQGGTGELFF. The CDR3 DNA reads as TGCAGCGTTCAAGGACAGGGTGGCACCGGGGAGCTGTTTTTT.

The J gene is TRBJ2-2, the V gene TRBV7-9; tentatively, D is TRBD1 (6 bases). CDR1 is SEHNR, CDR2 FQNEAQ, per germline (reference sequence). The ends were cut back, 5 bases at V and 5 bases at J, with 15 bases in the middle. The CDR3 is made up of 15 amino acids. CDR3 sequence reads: CASSGPLGATGELFF. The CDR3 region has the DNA TGTGCCAGCAGCGGACCGCTGGGGGCGACCGGGGAGCTGTTTTTT.

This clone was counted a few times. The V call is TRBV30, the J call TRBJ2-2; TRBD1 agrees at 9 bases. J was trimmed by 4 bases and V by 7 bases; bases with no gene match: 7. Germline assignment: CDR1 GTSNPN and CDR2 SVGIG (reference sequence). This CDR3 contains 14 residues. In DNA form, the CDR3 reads TGTGCCTTACAGGGGGCGCGATTCACCGGGGAGCTGTTTTTT. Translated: CALQGARFTGELFF.

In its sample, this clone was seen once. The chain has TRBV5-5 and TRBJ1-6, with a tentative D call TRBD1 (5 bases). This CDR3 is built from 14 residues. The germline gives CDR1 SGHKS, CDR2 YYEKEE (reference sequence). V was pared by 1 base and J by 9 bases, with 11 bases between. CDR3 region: CASSLRTGVSPLHF. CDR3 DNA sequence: TGTGCCAGCAGCTTGCGTACGGGGGTTTCACCCCTCCACTTT.

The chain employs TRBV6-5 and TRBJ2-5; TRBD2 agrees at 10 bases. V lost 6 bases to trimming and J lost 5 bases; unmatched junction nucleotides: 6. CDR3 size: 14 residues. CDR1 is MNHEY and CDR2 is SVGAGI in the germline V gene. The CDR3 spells CASRGLALVETQYF. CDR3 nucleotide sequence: TGTGCCAGCAGGGGACTAGCGCTGGTCGAGACCCAGTACTTC.

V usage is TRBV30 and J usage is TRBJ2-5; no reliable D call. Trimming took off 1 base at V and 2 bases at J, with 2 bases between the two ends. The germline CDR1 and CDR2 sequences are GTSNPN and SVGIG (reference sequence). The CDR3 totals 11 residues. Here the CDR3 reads CAWSAQETQYF. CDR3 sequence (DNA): TGTGCCTGGAGTGCGCAAGAGACCCAGTACTTC.

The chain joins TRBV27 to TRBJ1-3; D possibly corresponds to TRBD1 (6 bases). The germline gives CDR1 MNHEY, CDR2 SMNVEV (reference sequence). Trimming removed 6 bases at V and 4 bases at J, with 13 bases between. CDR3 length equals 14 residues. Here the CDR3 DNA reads TGTGCCAGCAGCCCCTTGGGGGCAGGAAACACCATATATTTT. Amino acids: CASSPLGAGNTIYF.

The CDR3, as DNA: TGTGCCAGCAGCTCCCAAAAGGGACTCCCAAGGGACACCGGGGAGCTGTTTTTT. Its translation: CASSSQKGLPRDTGELFF. The chain is built from TRBV7-9 and TRBJ2-2, with D perhaps TRBD2 (6 bases). V gave up 4 bases and J gave up 3 bases, with 21 bases separating them. The CDR3 extends over 18 amino acids. Germline CDR1 is SEHNR and CDR2 is FQNEAQ (reference sequence). Combining the CDR3 with reference TRBV7-9 and TRBJ2-2 gives the whole variable domain DTGVSQNPRHKITKRGQNVTFRCDPISEHNRLYWYRQTLGQGPEFLTYFQNEAQLEKSRLLSDRFSAERPKGSFSTLEIQRTEQGDSAMYLCASSSQKGLPRDTGELFFGEGSRLTVL.

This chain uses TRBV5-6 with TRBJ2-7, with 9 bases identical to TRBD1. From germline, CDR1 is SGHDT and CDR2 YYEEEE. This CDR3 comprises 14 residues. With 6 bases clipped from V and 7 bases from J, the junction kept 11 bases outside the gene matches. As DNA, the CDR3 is TGTGCCAGCACCGTGGGACAGGGCATTACGGAGCAGTACTTC. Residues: CASTVGQGITEQYF.

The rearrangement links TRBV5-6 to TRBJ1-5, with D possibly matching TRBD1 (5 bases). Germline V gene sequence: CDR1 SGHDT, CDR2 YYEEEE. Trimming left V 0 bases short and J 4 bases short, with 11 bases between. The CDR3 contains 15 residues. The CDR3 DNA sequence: TGTGCCAGCAGCTTGGGTGTTGGGGGGAATCAGCCCCAGCATTTT. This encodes CASSLGVGGNQPQHF.

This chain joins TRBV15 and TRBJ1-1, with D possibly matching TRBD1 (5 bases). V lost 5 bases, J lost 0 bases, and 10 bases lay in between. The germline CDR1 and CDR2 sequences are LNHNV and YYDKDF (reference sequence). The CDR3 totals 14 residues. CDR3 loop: CATSQTAMNTEAFF. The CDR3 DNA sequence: TGTGCCACCAGCCAGACAGCGATGAACACTGAAGCTTTCTTT.

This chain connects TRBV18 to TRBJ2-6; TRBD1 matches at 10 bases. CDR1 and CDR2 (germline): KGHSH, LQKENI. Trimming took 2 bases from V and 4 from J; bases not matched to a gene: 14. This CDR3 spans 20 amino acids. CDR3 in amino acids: CASSPIPSGTGARGANVLTF. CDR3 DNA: TGTGCCAGCTCACCAATCCCGTCCGGGACAGGGGCTAGGGGGGCCAACGTCCTGACTTTC.

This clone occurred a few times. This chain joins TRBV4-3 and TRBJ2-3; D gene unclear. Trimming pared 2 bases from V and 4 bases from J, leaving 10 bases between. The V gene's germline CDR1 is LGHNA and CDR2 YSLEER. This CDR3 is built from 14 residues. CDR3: CASSQQAASDTQYF. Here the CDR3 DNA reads TGCGCCAGCAGCCAACAGGCAGCATCAGATACGCAGTATTTT.